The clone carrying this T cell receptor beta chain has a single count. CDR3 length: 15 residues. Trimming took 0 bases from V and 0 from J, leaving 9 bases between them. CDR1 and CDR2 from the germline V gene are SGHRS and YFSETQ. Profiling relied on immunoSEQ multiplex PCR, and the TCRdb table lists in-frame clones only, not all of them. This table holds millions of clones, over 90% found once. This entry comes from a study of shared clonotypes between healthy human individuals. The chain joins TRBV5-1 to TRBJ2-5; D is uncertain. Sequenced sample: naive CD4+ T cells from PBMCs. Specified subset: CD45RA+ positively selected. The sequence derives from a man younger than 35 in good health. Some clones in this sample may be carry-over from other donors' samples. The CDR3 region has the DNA TGCGCCAGCAGCTTGGGTTACAGATACCAAGAGACCCAGTACTTC. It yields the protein CASSLGYRYQETQYF.